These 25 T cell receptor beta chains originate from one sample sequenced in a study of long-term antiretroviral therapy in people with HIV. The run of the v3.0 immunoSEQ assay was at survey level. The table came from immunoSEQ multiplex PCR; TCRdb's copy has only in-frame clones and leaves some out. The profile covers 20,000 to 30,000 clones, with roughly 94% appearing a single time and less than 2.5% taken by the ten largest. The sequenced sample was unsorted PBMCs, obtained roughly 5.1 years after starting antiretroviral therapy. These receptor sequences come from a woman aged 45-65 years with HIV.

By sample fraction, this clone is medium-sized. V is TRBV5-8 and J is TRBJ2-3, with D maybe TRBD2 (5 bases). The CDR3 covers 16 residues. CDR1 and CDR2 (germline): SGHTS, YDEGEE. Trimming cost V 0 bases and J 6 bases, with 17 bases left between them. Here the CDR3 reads CASSLEDSLPVDTQYF. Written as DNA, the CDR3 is TGTGCCAGCAGCTTGGAGGACTCCCTACCCGTGGATACGCAGTATTTT.

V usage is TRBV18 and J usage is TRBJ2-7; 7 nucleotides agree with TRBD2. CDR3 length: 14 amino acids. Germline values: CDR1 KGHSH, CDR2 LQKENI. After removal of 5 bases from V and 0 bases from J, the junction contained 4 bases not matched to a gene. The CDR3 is CASSTSESSYEQYF. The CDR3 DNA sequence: TGTGCCAGCTCAACTAGCGAAAGCTCCTACGAGCAGTACTTC.

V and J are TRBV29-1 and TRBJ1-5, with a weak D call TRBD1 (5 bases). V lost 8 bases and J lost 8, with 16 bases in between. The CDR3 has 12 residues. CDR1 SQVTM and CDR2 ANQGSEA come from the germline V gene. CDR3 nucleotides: TGCAGCTTCCGGGAGGGAGGGGAGCCCCAGCATTTT. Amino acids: CSFREGGEPQHF.

As DNA, the CDR3 is TGCGCCAGCAGCCATGGTTCGACGAACACCGGGGAGCTGTTTTTT. This sequence encodes CASSHGSTNTGELFF. The chain has TRBV4-3 and TRBJ2-2; D ambiguous. Deletions cut 3 bases from V and 0 bases from J, with 8 bases between. The CDR3 consists of 15 residues. CDR1 is LGHNA, CDR2 YSLEER, per germline.

The CDR3 sequence: CASSPQDGMNTEAFF. CDR3 bases: TGTGCCAGCAGCCCCCAGGACGGGATGAACACTGAAGCTTTCTTT. J is TRBJ1-1 and V is TRBV7-9; no clear D. Deletions cut 5 bases from V and 0 bases from J, with 13 bases between. The germline CDR1 and CDR2 sequences are SEHNR and FQNEAQ (reference sequence). The CDR3 loop spans 15 amino acids. Supplemented by reference TRBV7-9 and TRBJ1-1, the full variable domain reads DTGVSQNPRHKITKRGQNVTFRCDPISEHNRLYWYRQTLGQGPEFLTYFQNEAQLEKSRLLSDRFSAERPKGSFSTLEIQRTEQGDSAMYLCASSPQDGMNTEAFFGQGTRLTVV.

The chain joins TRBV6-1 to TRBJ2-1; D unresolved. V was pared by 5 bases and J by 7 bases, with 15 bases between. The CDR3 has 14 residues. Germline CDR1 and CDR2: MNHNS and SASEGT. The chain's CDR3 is CASSTRTNSNEQFF. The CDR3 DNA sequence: TGTGCCAGCAGTACCCGGACCAATTCAAATGAGCAGTTCTTC.

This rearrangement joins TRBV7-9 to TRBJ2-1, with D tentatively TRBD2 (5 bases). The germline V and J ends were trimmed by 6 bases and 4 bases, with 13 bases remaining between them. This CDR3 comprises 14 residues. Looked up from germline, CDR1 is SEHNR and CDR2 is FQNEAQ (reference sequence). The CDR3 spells CASRQGLFYNEQFF. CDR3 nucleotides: TGTGCCAGCAGACAAGGACTGTTTTACAATGAGCAGTTCTTC.

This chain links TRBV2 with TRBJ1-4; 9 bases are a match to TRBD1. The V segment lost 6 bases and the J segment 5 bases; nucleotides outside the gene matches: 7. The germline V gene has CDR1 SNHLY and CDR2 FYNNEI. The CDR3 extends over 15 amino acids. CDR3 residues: CASSRRQGGNEKLFF. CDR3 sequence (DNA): TGTGCCAGCAGCCGCCGACAGGGGGGGAATGAAAAACTGTTTTTT.

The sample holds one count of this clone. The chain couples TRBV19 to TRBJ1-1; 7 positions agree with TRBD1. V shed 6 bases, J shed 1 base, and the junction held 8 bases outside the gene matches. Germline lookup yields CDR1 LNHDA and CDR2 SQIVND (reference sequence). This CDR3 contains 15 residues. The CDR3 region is CASSPSGTANTEAFF. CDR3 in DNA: TGTGCCAGTAGCCCATCCGGGACAGCGAACACTGAAGCTTTCTTT. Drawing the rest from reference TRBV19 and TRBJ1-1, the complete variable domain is DGGITQSPKYLFRKEGQNVTLSCEQNLNHDAMYWYRQDPGQGLRLIYYSQIVNDFQKGDIAEGYSVSREKKESFPLTVTSAQKNPTAFYLCASSPSGTANTEAFFGQGTRLTVV.

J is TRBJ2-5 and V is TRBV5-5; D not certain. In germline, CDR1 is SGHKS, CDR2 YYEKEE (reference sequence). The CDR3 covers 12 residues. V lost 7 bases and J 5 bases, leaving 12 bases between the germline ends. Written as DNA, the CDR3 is TGTGCCAGCCAAATGGAAGCGGAGACCCAGTACTTC. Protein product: CASQMEAETQYF.

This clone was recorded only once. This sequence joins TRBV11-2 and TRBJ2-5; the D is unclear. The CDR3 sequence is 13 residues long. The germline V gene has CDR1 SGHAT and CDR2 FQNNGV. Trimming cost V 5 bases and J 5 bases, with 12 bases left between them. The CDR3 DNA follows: TGTGCCAGCAGCAGGGCGAGTTGGGAGACCCAGTACTTC. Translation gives CASSRASWETQYF.

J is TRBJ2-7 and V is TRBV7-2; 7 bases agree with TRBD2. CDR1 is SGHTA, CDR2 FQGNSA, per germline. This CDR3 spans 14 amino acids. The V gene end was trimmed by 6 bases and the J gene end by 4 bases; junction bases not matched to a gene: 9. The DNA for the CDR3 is TGTGCCAGCAGTTACTCGCTAGCGGAGTACGAGCAGTACTTC. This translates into CASSYSLAEYEQYF.

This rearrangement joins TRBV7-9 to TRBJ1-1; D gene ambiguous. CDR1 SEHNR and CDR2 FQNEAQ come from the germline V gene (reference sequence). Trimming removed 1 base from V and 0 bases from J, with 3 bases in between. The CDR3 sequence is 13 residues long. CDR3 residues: CASSLGMNTEAFF. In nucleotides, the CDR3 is TGTGCCAGCAGCTTAGGGATGAACACTGAAGCTTTCTTT.

In DNA form, the CDR3 reads TGTGCCAGCGCCCCCGGGGGAGCTAATGAAAAACTGTTTTTT. It codes for CASAPGGANEKLFF. The V gene is TRBV27, the J gene TRBJ1-4, with D possibly TRBD1 on 5 matching bases. V was trimmed by 8 bases and J by 3 bases, leaving 13 bases between them. Germline loops: CDR1 MNHEY, CDR2 SMNVEV (reference sequence). There are 14 residues in the CDR3.

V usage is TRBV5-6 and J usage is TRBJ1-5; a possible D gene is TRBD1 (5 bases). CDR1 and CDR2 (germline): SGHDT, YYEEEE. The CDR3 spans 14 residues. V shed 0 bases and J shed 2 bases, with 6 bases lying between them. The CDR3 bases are TGTGCCAGCAGCTTGGCGGGGGGCAATCAGCCCCAGCATTTT. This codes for CASSLAGGNQPQHF.

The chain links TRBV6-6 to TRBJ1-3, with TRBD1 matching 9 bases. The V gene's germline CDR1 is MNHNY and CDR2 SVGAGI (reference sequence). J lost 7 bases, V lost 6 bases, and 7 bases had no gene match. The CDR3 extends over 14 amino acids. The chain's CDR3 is CASSSHGTGNTIYF. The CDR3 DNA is TGTGCCAGCAGCAGCCACGGGACAGGGAACACCATATATTTT.

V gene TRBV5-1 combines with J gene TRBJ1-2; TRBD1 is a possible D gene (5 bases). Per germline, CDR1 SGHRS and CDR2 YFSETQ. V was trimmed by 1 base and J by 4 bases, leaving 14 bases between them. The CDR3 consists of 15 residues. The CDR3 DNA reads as TGCGCCAGCAGCTTGCTTATTGGGGGGGTCTATGGCTACACCTTC. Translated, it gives CASSLLIGGVYGYTF.

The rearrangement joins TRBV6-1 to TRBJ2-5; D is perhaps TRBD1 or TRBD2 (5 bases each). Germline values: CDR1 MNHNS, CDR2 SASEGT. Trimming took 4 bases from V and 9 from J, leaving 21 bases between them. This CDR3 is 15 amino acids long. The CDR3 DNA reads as TGTGCCAGCAGTGTACGGGACCGGGAATCCGTGGCCCAGTACTTC. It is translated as CASSVRDRESVAQYF.

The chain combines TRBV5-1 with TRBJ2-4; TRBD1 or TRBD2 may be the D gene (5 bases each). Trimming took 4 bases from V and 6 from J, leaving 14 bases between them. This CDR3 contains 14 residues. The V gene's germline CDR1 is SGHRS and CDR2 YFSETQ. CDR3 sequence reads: CASSPGTATNIQYF. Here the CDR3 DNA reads TGCGCCAGCAGCCCCGGGACGGCGACAAACATTCAGTACTTC.

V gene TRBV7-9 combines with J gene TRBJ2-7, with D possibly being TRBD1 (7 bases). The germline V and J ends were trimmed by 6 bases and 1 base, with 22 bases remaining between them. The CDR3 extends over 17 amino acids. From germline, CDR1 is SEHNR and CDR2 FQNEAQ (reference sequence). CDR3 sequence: CASSPPQGTFNSYEQYF. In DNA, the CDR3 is TGTGCCAGCAGTCCCCCACAGGGGACTTTCAATTCCTACGAGCAGTACTTC.

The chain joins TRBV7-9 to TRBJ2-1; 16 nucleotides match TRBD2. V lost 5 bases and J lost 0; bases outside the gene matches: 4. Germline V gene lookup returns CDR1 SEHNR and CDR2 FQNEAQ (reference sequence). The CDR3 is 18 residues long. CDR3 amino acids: CASSLGLAGGSSYNEQFF. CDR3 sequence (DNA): TGTGCCAGCAGCCTGGGACTAGCGGGAGGGTCCTCCTACAATGAGCAGTTCTTC.

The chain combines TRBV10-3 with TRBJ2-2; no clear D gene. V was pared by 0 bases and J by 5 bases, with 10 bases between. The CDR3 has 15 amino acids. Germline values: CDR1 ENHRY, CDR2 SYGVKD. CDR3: CAISESIGSTGELFF. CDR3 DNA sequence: TGTGCCATCAGTGAGTCGATAGGTTCGACCGGGGAGCTGTTTTTT.

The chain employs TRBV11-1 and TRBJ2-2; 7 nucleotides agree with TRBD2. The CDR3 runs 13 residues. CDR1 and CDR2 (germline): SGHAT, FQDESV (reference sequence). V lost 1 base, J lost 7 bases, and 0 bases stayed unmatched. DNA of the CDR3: TGTGCCAGCAGCTTAGGCGGGGGCGGGGAGCTGTTTTTT. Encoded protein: CASSLGGGGELFF.

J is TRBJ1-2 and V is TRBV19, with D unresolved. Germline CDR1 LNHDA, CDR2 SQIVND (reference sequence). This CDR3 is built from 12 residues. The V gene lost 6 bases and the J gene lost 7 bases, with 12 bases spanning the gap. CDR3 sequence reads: CASRVFNGGYTF. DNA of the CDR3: TGTGCCAGTAGGGTTTTCAATGGTGGCTACACCTTC.

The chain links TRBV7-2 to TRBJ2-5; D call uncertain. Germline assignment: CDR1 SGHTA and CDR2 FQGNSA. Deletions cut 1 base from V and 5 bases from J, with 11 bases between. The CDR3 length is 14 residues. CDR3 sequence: CASSLVGFLETQYF. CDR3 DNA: TGTGCCAGCAGCTTAGTTGGGTTTTTGGAGACCCAGTACTTC.